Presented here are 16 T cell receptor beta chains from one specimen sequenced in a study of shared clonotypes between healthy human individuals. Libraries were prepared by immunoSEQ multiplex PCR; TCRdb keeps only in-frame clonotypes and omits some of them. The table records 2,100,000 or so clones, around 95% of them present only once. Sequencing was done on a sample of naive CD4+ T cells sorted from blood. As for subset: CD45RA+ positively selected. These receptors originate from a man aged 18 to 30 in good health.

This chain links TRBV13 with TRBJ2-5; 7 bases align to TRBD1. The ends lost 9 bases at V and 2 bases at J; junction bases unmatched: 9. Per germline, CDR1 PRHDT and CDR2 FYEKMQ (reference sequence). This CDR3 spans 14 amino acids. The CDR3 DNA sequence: TGTGCCAGTAGGGGACAGCAGCCTCAAGAGACCCAGTACTTC. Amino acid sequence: CASRGQQPQETQYF.

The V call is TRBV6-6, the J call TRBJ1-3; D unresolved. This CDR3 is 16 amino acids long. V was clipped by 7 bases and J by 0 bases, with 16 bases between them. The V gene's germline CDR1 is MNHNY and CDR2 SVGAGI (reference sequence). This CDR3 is CASTVPMTGSGNTIYF. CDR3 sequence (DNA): TGTGCCAGCACCGTCCCCATGACGGGCTCTGGAAACACCATATATTTT.

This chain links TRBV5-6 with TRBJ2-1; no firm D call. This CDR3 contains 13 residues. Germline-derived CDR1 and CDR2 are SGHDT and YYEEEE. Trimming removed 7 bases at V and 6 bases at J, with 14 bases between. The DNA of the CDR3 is TGTGCCAGCGCTTGGTTAGATGGCAATGAGCAGTTCTTC. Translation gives CASAWLDGNEQFF. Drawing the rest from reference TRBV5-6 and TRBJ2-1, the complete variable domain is DAGVTQSPTHLIKTRGQQVTLRCSPKSGHDTVSWYQQALGQGPQFIFQYYEEEERQRGNFPDRFSGHQFPNYSSELNVNALLLGDSALYLCASAWLDGNEQFFGPGTRLTVL.

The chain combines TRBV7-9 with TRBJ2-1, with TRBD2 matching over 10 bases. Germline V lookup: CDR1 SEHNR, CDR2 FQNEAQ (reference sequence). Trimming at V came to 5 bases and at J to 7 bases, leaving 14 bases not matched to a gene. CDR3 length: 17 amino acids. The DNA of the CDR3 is TGTGCCAGCAGCGCACTAGCGGGAAATGGATGGTTGAATGAGCAGTTCTTC. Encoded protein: CASSALAGNGWLNEQFF.

The CDR3 is CASSLAPSVWEQFF. DNA for the CDR3: TGTGCCAGCAGCTTAGCGCCAAGCGTTTGGGAGCAGTTCTTC. The chain is built from TRBV7-2 and TRBJ2-1; D is unclear. V lost 0 bases to trimming and J lost 10 bases, with 13 bases between them. From germline, CDR1 is SGHTA and CDR2 FQGNSA. The CDR3 covers 14 residues.

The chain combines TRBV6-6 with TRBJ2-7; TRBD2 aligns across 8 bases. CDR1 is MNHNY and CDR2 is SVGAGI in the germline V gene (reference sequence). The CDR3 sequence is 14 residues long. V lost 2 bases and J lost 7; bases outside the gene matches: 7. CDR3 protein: CASSYGLAVWEQYF. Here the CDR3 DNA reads TGTGCCAGCAGTTACGGACTAGCAGTTTGGGAGCAGTACTTC.

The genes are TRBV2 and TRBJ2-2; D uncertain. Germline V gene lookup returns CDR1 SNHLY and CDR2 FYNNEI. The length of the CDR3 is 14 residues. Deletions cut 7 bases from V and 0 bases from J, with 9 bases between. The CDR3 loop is CASKQDTNTGELFF. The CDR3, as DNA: TGTGCCAGCAAGCAGGATACGAACACCGGGGAGCTGTTTTTT.

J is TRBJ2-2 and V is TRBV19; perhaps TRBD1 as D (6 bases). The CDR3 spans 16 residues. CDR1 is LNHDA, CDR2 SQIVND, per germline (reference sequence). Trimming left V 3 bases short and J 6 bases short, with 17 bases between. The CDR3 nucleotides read TGTGCCAGTAGTATTCAGGCAGGGGCTCGGGCCGGGGAGCTGTTTTTT. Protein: CASSIQAGARAGELFF.

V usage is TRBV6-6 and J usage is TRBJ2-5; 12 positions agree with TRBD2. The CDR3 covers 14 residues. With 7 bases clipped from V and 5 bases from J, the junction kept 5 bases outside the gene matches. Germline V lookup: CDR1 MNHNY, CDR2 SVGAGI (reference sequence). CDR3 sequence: CASNGLAGRETQYF. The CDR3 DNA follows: TGTGCCAGCAATGGACTAGCGGGGAGGGAGACCCAGTACTTC.

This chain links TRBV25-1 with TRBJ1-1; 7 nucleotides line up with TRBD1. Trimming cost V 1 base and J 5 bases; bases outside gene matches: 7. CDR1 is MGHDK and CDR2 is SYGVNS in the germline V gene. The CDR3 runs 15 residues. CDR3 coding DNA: TGTGCCAGCAGTGAATTGGTAGGGGGCGAAACTGAAGCTTTCTTT. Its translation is CASSELVGGETEAFF.

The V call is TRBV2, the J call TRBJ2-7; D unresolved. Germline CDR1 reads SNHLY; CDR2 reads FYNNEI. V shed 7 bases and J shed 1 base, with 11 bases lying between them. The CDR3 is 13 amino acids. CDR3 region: CASTSDGSYEQYF. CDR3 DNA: TGTGCCAGCACCTCGGACGGTTCCTACGAGCAGTACTTC. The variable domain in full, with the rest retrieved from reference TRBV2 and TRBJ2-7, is EPEVTQTPSHQVTQMGQEVILRCVPISNHLYFYWYRQILGQKVEFLVSFYNNEISEKSEIFDDQFSVERPDGSNFTLKIRSTKLEDSAMYFCASTSDGSYEQYFGPGTRLTVT.

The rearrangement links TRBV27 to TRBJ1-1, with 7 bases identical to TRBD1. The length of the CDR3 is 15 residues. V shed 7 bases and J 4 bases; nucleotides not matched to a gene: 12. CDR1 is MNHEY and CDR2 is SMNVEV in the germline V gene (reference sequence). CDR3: CASTPYRDRLTEAFF. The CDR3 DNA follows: TGTGCCAGCACCCCATACCGGGACAGACTCACTGAAGCTTTCTTT.

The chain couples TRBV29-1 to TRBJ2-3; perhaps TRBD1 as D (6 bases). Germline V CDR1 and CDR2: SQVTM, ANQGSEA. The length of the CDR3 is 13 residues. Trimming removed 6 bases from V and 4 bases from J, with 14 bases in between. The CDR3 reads CSVGQGHADTQYF. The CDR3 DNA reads TGCAGCGTCGGTCAGGGGCATGCAGATACGCAGTATTTT.

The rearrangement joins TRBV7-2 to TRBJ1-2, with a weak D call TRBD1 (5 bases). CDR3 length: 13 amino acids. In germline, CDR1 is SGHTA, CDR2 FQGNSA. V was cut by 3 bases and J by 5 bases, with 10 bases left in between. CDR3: CASSLTAQYGYTF. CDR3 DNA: TGTGCCAGCAGCTTGACAGCCCAATATGGCTACACCTTC.

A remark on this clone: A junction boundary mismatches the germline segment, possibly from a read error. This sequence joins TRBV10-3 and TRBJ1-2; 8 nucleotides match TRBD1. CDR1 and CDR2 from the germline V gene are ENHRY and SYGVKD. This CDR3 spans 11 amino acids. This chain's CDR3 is CAISEGTGNAF. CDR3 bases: TGTGCCATCAGTGAGGGGACAGGCAACGCCTTC.

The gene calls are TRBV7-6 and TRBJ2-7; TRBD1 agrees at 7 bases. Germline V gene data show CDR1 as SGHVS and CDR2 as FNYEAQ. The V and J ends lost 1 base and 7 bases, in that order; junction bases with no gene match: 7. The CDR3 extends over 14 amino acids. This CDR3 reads CASSLGGTEGEQYF. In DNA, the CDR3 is TGTGCCAGCAGCTTAGGTGGGACAGAAGGTGAGCAGTACTTC.